Below are 30 T cell receptor beta chains sequenced from a single sample in a study of type 1 regulatory T cells. Their specific antigens are unknown. A single record per CDR3 protein comes from TCRdb applying MiXCR to the reads. This table has over 55,000 distinct CDR3 sequences, roughly 49% appearing once. Sequencing was performed on cultured non-Tr1 T cells, either the whole culture or a sorted T cell fraction (not recorded which). The source is a human donor in good health.

This clonotype occurred once. The chain has TRBV6-2 or TRBV6-3 and TRBJ1-1; no clear D gene. The germline gives CDR1 MNHEY, CDR2 SVGEGT. The CDR3 spans 15 residues. The germline V and J ends were trimmed by 2 bases and 0 bases, with 10 bases remaining between them. CDR3 nucleotides: TGTGCCAGCAGTTACCGGCCGGGAATGAACACTGAAGCTTTCTTT. Translation: CASSYRPGMNTEAFF.

The chain couples TRBV7-2 to TRBJ1-5; 7 nucleotides match TRBD1. The CDR3 is 13 amino acids. V dropped 4 bases and J dropped 7; count of bases not matched to a gene: 4. CDR1 and CDR2 from the germline V gene are SGHTA and FQGNSA. CDR3 loop: CASSWTGVQPQHF. The CDR3 bases are TGTGCCAGCAGCTGGACAGGTGTGCAGCCCCAGCATTTT.

The rearrangement links TRBV2 to TRBJ1-1; no firm D call. CDR1 is SNHLY, CDR2 FYNNEI, per germline. The CDR3 has 14 amino acids. V lost 8 bases, J lost 0 bases, and 13 bases lay in between. The CDR3 protein is CASFPRRLNTEAFF. For the CDR3, the DNA is TGTGCCAGCTTCCCCAGGCGGCTGAACACTGAAGCTTTCTTT.

This clonotype was detected only a few times. The CDR3 coding sequence is TGTGCCAGCAGTGAAAACAGGGGCACCGGGGAGCTGTTTTTT. Protein: CASSENRGTGELFF. This chain uses TRBV6-1 with TRBJ2-2; 7 bases are shared with TRBD1. V shed 2 bases and J 4 bases; nucleotides not matched to a gene: 1. The CDR3 loop spans 14 amino acids. Germline CDR1 and CDR2: MNHNS and SASEGT.

The chain has TRBV5-1 and TRBJ2-1; 7 bases are shared with TRBD2. The V gene end was trimmed by 1 base and the J gene end by 0 bases; junction bases not matched to a gene: 4. CDR1 is SGHRS, CDR2 YFSETQ, per germline. The CDR3 has 16 amino acids. The CDR3 here is CASSLSSGVSYNEQFF. CDR3 DNA: TGCGCCAGCAGCTTGTCGAGCGGGGTCTCCTACAATGAGCAGTTCTTC.

The rearrangement uses TRBV20-1 and TRBJ2-1, with 13 positions matching TRBD2. Germline V CDR1 and CDR2: DFQATT, SNEGSKA (reference sequence). The CDR3 sequence is 13 residues long. The V gene end was trimmed by 6 bases and the J gene end by 7 bases; junction bases not matched to a gene: 3. The CDR3 DNA follows: TGCAGTGCCGCGGGACTAGCGGGGAATGAGCAGTTCTTC. Protein: CSAAGLAGNEQFF.

This rearrangement joins TRBV5-1 to TRBJ1-2; D gene unclear. V lost 4 bases and J lost 2, with 18 bases in between. The germline CDR1 and CDR2 sequences are SGHRS and YFSETQ. The CDR3 is 16 amino acids. CDR3 nucleotides: TGCGCCAGCAGCCTAGGGTCCAGCTCAAAAAACTATGGCTACACCTTC. Translating gives CASSLGSSSKNYGYTF.

This clonotype was detected once. This chain links TRBV19 with TRBJ1-5, with 9 bases fitting TRBD1. V dropped 11 bases and J dropped 5; count of bases not matched to a gene: 10. The CDR3 runs to 14 residues. Per germline, CDR1 LNHDA and CDR2 SQIVND (reference sequence). This chain's CDR3 is CASKGTGSDQPQHF. For the CDR3, the DNA is TGTGCCTCAAAGGGGACAGGGTCCGATCAGCCCCAGCATTTT.

The chain employs TRBV20-1 and TRBJ2-7, with 8 nucleotides matching TRBD2. The germline CDR1 and CDR2 sequences are DFQATT and SNEGSKA (reference sequence). With 0 bases clipped from V and 2 bases from J, the junction kept 6 bases outside the gene matches. CDR3 length equals 15 residues. This CDR3 is CSARDQGGGTYEQYF. DNA of the CDR3: TGCAGTGCTAGAGATCAAGGCGGGGGGACCTACGAGCAGTACTTC.

The chain combines TRBV20-1 with TRBJ1-1; weak D call: TRBD1 (5 bases). Trimming took off 3 bases at V and 9 bases at J, with 14 bases between the two ends. The length of the CDR3 is 12 residues. Germline assignment: CDR1 DFQATT and CDR2 SNEGSKA (reference sequence). CDR3 coding DNA: TGCAGTGCTAGGGACACCGCAAGCCAAGCTTTCTTT. Amino acids: CSARDTASQAFF.

V usage is TRBV6-1 and J usage is TRBJ2-3; a possible D gene is TRBD1 (6 bases). This CDR3 spans 14 amino acids. Trimming stripped 6 bases from V and 4 bases from J, with 14 bases between. In germline, CDR1 is MNHNS, CDR2 SASEGT. As DNA, the CDR3 is TGTGCCAGCAGCCAACAGGGTTCGGCAGATACGCAGTATTTT. Amino acids: CASSQQGSADTQYF.

The genes are TRBV20-1 and TRBJ2-1, with 10 bases aligning to TRBD2. The CDR3 contains 16 residues. Per germline, CDR1 DFQATT and CDR2 SNEGSKA (reference sequence). Losses at the gene ends were 0 bases for V and 1 base for J; bases not matched to a gene: 3. The CDR3 sequence is CSARDSGGPSYNEQFF. Written as DNA, the CDR3 is TGCAGTGCTAGAGATAGCGGGGGGCCTTCCTACAATGAGCAGTTCTTC.

V gene TRBV4-1 combines with J gene TRBJ2-5; 8 nucleotides agree with TRBD2. The CDR3 consists of 15 residues. Germline V gene data show CDR1 as MGHRA and CDR2 as YSYEKL. J was trimmed by 4 bases and V by 1 base; bases with no gene match: 5. This CDR3 is CASSQVTSGGETQYF. The CDR3 DNA is TGCGCCAGCAGCCAAGTAACTAGCGGAGGAGAGACCCAGTACTTC.

This clonotype was counted only a few times. The rearrangement joins TRBV20-1 to TRBJ2-5; 7 nucleotides align to TRBD2. This CDR3 has 15 residues. The germline V gene has CDR1 DFQATT and CDR2 SNEGSKA (reference sequence). V trimming: 1 base; J trimming: 3 bases; junction bases outside the gene matches: 8. CDR3 loop: CSARGGEAGEETQYF. The CDR3 DNA follows: TGCAGTGCTAGAGGAGGGGAGGCGGGGGAAGAGACCCAGTACTTC.

The chain carries TRBV3-1 and TRBJ1-1; no clear D. This CDR3 comprises 13 residues. Trimming shortened V by 3 bases and J by 10 bases, and 15 bases separated the two germline ends. CDR1 and CDR2 (germline): LGHDT, YNNKEL (reference sequence). CDR3: CASSHAGKAGAFF. In DNA form, the CDR3 reads TGTGCCAGCAGCCACGCGGGGAAGGCGGGAGCTTTCTTT. The variable domain in full, with the rest retrieved from reference TRBV3-1 and TRBJ1-1, is DTAVSQTPKYLVTQMGNDKSIKCEQNLGHDTMYWYKQDSKKFLKIMFSYNNKELIINETVPNRFSPKSPDKAHLNLHINSLELGDSAVYFCASSHAGKAGAFFGQGTRLTVV.

V is TRBV5-1 and J is TRBJ1-1; 8 bases are shared with TRBD1. V was clipped by 0 bases and J by 0 bases; unmatched bases: 7. CDR1 is SGHRS and CDR2 is YFSETQ in the germline V gene. This CDR3 region has 17 residues. The CDR3 region has the DNA TGCGCCAGCAGCTTGGGACAGGGGAGTCCCCTGAACACTGAAGCTTTCTTT. Protein: CASSLGQGSPLNTEAFF.

This chain uses TRBV4-2 with TRBJ2-1; D might be TRBD1 or TRBD2, each matching 6 bases. The germline V gene encodes CDR1 LGHNA and CDR2 YNFKEQ. The CDR3 is made up of 15 amino acids. Trimming cost V 6 bases and J 7 bases, with 19 bases left between them. CDR3 residues: CASSYPPEGGNEQFF. The CDR3 DNA is TGTGCCAGCAGTTACCCCCCCGAGGGGGGTAATGAGCAGTTCTTC.

The chain employs TRBV28 and TRBJ2-7, with D tentatively TRBD1 (6 bases). V was trimmed by 3 bases and J by 3 bases, leaving 15 bases between them. Germline-derived CDR1 and CDR2 are MDHEN and SYDVKM. CDR3 length: 15 residues. This CDR3 reads CASSLSTGGNYEQYF. Here the CDR3 DNA reads TGTGCCAGCAGTTTGTCGACAGGTGGCAACTACGAGCAGTACTTC.

The chain carries TRBV6-5 and TRBJ1-3; 7 nucleotides line up with TRBD1. CDR3 length equals 16 residues. Germline CDR1 MNHEY, CDR2 SVGAGI. V shed 0 bases, J shed 7 bases, and the junction held 9 bases outside the gene matches. The CDR3 DNA follows: TGTGCCAGCAGTTACTCGAACGGCAGGGGGAGGAACACCATATATTTT. The encoded protein is CASSYSNGRGRNTIYF.

The rearrangement uses TRBV5-1 and TRBJ1-4; TRBD1 is a possible D gene (6 bases). The CDR3 is made up of 16 amino acids. V lost 0 bases and J 8 bases, leaving 17 bases between the germline ends. Germline CDR1 is SGHRS and CDR2 is YFSETQ. The CDR3 sequence: CASSLDSLGGWEKLFF. The DNA for the CDR3 is TGCGCCAGCAGCTTGGACTCTCTAGGGGGTTGGGAAAAACTGTTTTTT.

The chain uses TRBV7-3 and TRBJ2-2, with a possible D match to TRBD1 (5 bases). With 0 bases removed from V and 1 base from J, the gap between germline ends came to 12 bases. This CDR3 region has 17 residues. From germline, CDR1 is SGHTA and CDR2 FQGTGA. Here the CDR3 reads CASSLTLQAMNTGELFF. CDR3 DNA: TGTGCCAGCAGCTTAACCCTACAGGCCATGAACACCGGGGAGCTGTTTTTT.

This chain uses TRBV5-1 with TRBJ1-2, with 8 nucleotides matching TRBD1. The CDR3 is 14 amino acids. CDR1 and CDR2 from the germline V gene are SGHRS and YFSETQ. After removal of 4 bases from V and 6 bases from J, the junction contained 8 bases not matched to a gene. The CDR3 sequence: CASSRNGQGNGYTF. The CDR3 coding sequence is TGCGCCAGCAGCCGAAATGGACAGGGTAATGGCTACACCTTC.

This clonotype showed up just once. This rearrangement joins TRBV5-5 to TRBJ1-5; a weak D match, TRBD1 (5 bases). Germline lookup yields CDR1 SGHKS and CDR2 YYEKEE (reference sequence). The CDR3 extends over 15 amino acids. V was shortened by 4 bases and J by 2 bases, with 13 bases between the two germline ends. CDR3 loop: CASSASPGRNQPQHF. CDR3 sequence (DNA): TGTGCCAGCAGCGCCTCCCCAGGGCGCAATCAGCCCCAGCATTTT. Full variable domain (missing parts from reference TRBV5-5 and TRBJ1-5): DAGVTQSPTHLIKTRGQQVTLRCSPISGHKSVSWYQQVLGQGPQFIFQYYEKEERGRGNFPDRFSARQFPNYSSELNVNALLLGDSALYLCASSASPGRNQPQHFGDGTRLSIL.

This clonotype was found a few times. CDR3 DNA: TGTGCCAGCAGCACCAGGACCGGCGAGCAGTACTTC. Protein sequence: CASSTRTGEQYF. The chain has TRBV5-5 and TRBJ2-7; no reliable D call. This CDR3 is built from 12 residues. Between the trimmed V and J ends, which lost 4 bases and 6 bases, there was a span of 11 bases. In germline, CDR1 is SGHKS, CDR2 YYEKEE (reference sequence).

This clonotype was seen a few times. DNA for the CDR3: TGTGCCAGCAGCCGTGGACAGGGAAATGAAAAACTGTTTTTT. Protein product: CASSRGQGNEKLFF. The genes are TRBV11-1 and TRBJ1-4, with 8 bases lining up with TRBD1. V lost 5 bases and J lost 5; bases outside the gene matches: 4. Per germline, CDR1 SGHAT and CDR2 FQDESV (reference sequence). The length of the CDR3 is 14 residues.

The V gene is TRBV20-1, the J gene TRBJ2-7; 8 nucleotides line up with TRBD2. The CDR3 loop spans 17 amino acids. J was trimmed by 3 bases and V by 0 bases; bases with no gene match: 13. Germline CDR1 is DFQATT and CDR2 is SNEGSKA (reference sequence). CDR3 protein: CSARDAQRGGRSYEQYF. The DNA of the CDR3 is TGCAGTGCTAGAGATGCTCAACGGGGGGGTAGGAGCTACGAGCAGTACTTC.

This chain uses TRBV12-3 or TRBV12-4 with TRBJ1-4; D is unresolved. V was cut by 3 bases and J by 6 bases, with 8 bases left in between. The CDR3 is made up of 13 amino acids. The CDR3 protein is CASSFWADEKLFF. CDR3 nucleotides: TGTGCCAGCAGTTTCTGGGCAGATGAAAAACTGTTTTTT.

This clonotype was counted a few times. The CDR3 spells CASSVGTAKNYNSPLHF. The CDR3 region has the DNA TGCGCCAGCAGCGTGGGGACAGCTAAAAACTATAATTCACCCCTCCACTTT. V and J are TRBV5-1 and TRBJ1-6, with 7 bases fitting TRBD1. V dropped 4 bases and J dropped 3; count of bases not matched to a gene: 10. The germline CDR1 and CDR2 sequences are SGHRS and YFSETQ. The CDR3 has 17 residues.

This clonotype was seen repeatedly, ten times or more. The DNA of the CDR3 is TGTGCCAGCAGTTTAGGGGACAGACCCAATCAGCCCCAGCATTTT. Translation: CASSLGDRPNQPQHF. The chain joins TRBV12-3 or TRBV12-4 to TRBJ1-5; 7 bases match TRBD1. Trimming removed 1 base from V and 3 bases from J; junction bases left unmatched: 3. The CDR3 length is 15 residues.

CDR3 sequence: CASSLGAALSEQYF. DNA for the CDR3: TGCGCCAGCAGCTTGGGGGCGGCTTTGAGCGAGCAGTACTTC. The rearrangement joins TRBV5-1 to TRBJ2-7; unclear D gene. Germline V gives CDR1 SGHRS, CDR2 YFSETQ. Trimming stripped 0 bases from V and 6 bases from J, with 13 bases between. The CDR3 totals 14 residues.